This T cell receptor beta chain originates from a study of blood T cells in healthy people across ages. CDR1 and CDR2 from the germline V gene are SGHRS and YFSETQ. The V end was cut by 0 bases, the J end by 7 bases, with 16 bases between. This CDR3 spans 16 amino acids. Combining a sample-barcoded 5' primer with a J-beta primer mix, a second PCR ran for roughly 7 to 11 cycles. TCRdb passed the 5' RACE reads through MiXCR, listing each CDR3 protein once. This table has hundreds of thousands of distinct CDR3 sequences, 20% to 25% appearing once. Specimen: blood. The sequence derives from a man in his 70s in good health. The chain carries TRBV5-1 and TRBJ1-4, with TRBD1 as a possible D gene (6 bases). The CDR3 region is CASSLETGLLSEKLFF. The CDR3 region has the DNA TGCGCCAGCAGCTTGGAAACAGGGCTCCTTAGTGAAAAACTGTTTTTT.